This TCR beta chain comes out of a study of T cell changes during pregnancy in multiple sclerosis. This clone has more than one count but fewer than ten. TCRdb's table, derived via immunoSEQ multiplex PCR, lists solely in-frame clones and lacks some. The table has about 34,000 clones, roughly nine tenths seen once. From germline, CDR1 is SEHNR and CDR2 FQNEAQ (reference sequence). This CDR3 is built from 15 residues. J gave up 2 bases and V 1 base, and 1 base lay outside the gene matches. The specimen comprised CD8+ T cells from peripheral blood mononuclear cells, sampled in the first trimester of pregnancy. The TCR originated in a female donor with multiple sclerosis, enrolled in a pregnancy study. The chain links TRBV7-9 to TRBJ2-2; 7 bases align to TRBD1. CDR3: CASSLGGGNTGELFF. DNA of the CDR3: TGTGCCAGCAGCTTAGGAGGGGGCAACACCGGGGAGCTGTTTTTT.